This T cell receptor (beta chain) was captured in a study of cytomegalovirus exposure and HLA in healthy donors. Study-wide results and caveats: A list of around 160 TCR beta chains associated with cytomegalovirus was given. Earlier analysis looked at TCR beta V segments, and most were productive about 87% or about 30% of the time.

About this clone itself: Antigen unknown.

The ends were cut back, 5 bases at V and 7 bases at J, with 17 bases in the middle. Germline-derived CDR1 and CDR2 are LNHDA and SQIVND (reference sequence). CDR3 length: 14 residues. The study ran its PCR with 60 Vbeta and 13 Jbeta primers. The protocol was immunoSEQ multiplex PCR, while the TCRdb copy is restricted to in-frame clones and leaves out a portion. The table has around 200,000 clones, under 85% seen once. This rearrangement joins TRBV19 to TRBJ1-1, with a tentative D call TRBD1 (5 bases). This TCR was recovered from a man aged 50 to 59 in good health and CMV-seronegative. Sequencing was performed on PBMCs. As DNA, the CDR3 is TGTGCCAGTAGTTCCCGGGGGAGGGTAGGTGAAGCTTTCTTT. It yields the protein CASSSRGRVGEAFF.